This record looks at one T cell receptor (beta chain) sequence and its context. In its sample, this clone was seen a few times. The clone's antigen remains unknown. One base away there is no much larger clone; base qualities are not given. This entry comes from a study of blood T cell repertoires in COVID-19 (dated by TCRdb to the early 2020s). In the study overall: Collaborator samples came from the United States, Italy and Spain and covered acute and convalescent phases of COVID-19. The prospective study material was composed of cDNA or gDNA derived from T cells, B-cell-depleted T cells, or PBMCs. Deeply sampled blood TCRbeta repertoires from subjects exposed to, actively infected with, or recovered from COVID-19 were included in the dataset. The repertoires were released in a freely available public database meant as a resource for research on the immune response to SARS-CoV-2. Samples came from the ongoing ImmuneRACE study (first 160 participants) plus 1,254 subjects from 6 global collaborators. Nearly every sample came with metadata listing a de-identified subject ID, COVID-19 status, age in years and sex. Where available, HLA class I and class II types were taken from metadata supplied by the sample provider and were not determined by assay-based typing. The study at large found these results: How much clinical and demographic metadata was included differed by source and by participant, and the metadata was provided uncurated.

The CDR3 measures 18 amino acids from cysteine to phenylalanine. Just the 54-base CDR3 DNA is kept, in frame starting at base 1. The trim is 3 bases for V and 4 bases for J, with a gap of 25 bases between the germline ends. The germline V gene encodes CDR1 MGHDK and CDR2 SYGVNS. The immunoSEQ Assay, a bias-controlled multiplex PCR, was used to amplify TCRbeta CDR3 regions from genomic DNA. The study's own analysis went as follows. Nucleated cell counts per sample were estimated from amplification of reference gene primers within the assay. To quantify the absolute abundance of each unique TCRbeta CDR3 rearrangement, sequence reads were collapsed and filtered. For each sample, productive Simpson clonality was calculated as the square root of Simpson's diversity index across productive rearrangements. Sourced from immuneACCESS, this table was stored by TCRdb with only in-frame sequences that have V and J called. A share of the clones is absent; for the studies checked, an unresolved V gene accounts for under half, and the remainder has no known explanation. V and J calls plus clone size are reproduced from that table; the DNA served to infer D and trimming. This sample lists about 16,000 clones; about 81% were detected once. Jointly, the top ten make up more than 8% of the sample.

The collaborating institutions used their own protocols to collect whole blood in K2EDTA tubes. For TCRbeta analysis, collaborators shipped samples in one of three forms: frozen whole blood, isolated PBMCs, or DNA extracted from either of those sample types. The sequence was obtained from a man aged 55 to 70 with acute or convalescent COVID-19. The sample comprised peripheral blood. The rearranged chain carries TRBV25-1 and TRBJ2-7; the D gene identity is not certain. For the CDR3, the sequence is CASSEIKAGSRSSYEQYF. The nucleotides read TGTGCCAGCAGTGAGATTAAAGCCGGGTCCCGTTCATCGTACGAGCAGTACTTC.